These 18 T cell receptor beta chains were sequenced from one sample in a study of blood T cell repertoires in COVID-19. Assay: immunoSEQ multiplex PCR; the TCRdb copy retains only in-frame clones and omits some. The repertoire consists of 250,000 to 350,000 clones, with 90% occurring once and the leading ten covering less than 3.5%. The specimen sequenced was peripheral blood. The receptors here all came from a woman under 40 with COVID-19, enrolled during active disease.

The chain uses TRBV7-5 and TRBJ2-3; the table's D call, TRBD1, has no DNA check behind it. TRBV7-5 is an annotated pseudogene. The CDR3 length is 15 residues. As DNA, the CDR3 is TGTGTCAGAAGCTTAAACGGTAGACAGTCCGGTACGCAGTATTTT. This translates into CVRSLNGRQSGTQYF.

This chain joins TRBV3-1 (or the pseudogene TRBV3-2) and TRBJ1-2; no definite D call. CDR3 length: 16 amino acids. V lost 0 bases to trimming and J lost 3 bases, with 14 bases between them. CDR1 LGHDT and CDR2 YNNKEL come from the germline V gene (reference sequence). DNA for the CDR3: TGTGCCAGCAGCCAAGAAGAAGTCGGAGGGTACTATGGCTACACCTTC. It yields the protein CASSQEEVGGYYGYTF.

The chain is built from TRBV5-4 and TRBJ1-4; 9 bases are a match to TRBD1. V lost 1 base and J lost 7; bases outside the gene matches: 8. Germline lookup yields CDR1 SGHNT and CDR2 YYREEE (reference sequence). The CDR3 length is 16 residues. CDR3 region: CASSLRTGEGSEKLFF. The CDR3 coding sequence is TGTGCCAGCAGCTTGAGGACAGGGGAGGGGAGTGAAAAACTGTTTTTT.

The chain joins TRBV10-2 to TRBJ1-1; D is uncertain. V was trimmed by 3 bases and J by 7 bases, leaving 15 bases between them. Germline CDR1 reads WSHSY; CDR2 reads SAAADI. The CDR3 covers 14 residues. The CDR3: CASSELGGPSEAFF. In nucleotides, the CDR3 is TGCGCCAGCAGTGAACTTGGAGGGCCGAGTGAAGCTTTCTTT.

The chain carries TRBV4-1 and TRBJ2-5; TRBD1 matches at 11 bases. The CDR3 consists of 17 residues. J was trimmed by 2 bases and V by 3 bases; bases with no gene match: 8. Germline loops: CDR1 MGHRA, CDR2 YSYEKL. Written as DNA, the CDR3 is TGCGCCAGCAGCCACTCAGTGGACAGGGGGCCTCAAGAGACCCAGTACTTC. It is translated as CASSHSVDRGPQETQYF.

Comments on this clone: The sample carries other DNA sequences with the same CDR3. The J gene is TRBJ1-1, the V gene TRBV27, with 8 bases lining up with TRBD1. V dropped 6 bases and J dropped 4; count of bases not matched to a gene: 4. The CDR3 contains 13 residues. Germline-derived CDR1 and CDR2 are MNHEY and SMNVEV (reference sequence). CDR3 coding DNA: TGTGCCAGCAGGAGAGGACAGGGCACTGAAGCTTTCTTT. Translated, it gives CASRRGQGTEAFF.

The CDR3 spells CASSISQGQPQHF. In DNA form, the CDR3 reads TGTGCCAGTAGTATCTCACAGGGTCAGCCCCAGCATTTT. This chain joins TRBV19 and TRBJ1-5; maybe TRBD1 (6 bases). V lost 3 bases and J 6 bases, leaving 9 bases between the germline ends. CDR1 LNHDA and CDR2 SQIVND come from the germline V gene (reference sequence). The CDR3 consists of 13 residues.

The CDR3 bases are TGTGCCAGCAGTTTAACAGGGAGGGTCAAAAACATTCAGTACTTC. It yields the protein CASSLTGRVKNIQYF. The chain links TRBV6-9 to TRBJ2-4; maybe TRBD2 (7 bases). The V gene's germline CDR1 is MNHGY and CDR2 SVAAGI. V dropped 4 bases and J dropped 3 bases, with 13 bases sitting between them. CDR3 length: 15 amino acids.

In DNA, the CDR3 is TGTGCTAGTGGTTTGGTGGCCCTAGATTATCCGGAGGGCGAGCAGTACTTC. Translation gives CASGLVALDYPEGEQYF. The chain combines TRBV12-5 with TRBJ2-7, with a tentative D call TRBD2 (6 bases). Germline CDR1 LGHNT, CDR2 FRNRAP. The germline V and J ends were trimmed by 0 bases and 6 bases, with 21 bases remaining between them. This CDR3 region has 17 residues.

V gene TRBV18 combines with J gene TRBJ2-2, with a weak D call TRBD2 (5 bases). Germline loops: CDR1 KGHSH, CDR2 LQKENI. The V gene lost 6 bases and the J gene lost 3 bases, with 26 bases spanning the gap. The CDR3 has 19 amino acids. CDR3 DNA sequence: TGTGCCAGCTCCGTTGGAGGTATACAGCTTCCGATTTACACCGGGGAGCTGTTTTTT. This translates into CASSVGGIQLPIYTGELFF.

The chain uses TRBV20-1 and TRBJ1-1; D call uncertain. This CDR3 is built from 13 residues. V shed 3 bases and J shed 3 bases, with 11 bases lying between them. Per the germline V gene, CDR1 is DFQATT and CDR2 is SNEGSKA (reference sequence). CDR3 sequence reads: CSASKRADTEAFF. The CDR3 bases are TGCAGTGCTAGTAAGAGGGCTGACACTGAAGCTTTCTTT.

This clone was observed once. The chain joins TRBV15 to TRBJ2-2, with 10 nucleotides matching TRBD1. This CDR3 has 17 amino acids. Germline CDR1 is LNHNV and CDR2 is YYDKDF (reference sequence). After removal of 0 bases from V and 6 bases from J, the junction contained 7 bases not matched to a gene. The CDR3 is CATSRDRQGARAGELFF. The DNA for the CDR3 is TGTGCCACCAGCAGAGATAGACAGGGGGCTAGGGCCGGGGAGCTGTTTTTT.

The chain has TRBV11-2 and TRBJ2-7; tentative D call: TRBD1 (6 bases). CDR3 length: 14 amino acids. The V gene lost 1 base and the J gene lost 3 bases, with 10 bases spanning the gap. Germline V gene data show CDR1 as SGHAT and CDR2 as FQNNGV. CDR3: CASSLAAGDYEQYF. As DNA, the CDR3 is TGTGCCAGCAGCTTAGCGGCAGGGGACTACGAGCAGTACTTC.

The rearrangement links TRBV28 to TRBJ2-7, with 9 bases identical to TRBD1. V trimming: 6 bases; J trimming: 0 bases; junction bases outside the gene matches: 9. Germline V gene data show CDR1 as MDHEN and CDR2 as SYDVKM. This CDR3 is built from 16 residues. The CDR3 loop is CASRLPGQGNSYEQYF. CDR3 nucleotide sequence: TGTGCCAGCAGGTTACCGGGACAGGGAAACTCCTACGAGCAGTACTTC.

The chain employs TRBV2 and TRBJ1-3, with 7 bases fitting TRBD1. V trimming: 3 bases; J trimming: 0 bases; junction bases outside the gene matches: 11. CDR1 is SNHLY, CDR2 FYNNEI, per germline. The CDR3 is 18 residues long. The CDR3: CASSDDDGTAPSGNTIYF. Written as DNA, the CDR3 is TGTGCCAGCAGTGACGACGACGGGACAGCGCCCTCTGGAAACACCATATATTTT.

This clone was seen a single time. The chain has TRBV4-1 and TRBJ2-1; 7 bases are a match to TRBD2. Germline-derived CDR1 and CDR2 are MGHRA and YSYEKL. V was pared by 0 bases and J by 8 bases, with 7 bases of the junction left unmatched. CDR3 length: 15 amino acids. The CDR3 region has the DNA TGCGCCAGCAGCCAAGAGTCGCGGGAGATCGATGAGCAGTTCTTC. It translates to CASSQESREIDEQFF.

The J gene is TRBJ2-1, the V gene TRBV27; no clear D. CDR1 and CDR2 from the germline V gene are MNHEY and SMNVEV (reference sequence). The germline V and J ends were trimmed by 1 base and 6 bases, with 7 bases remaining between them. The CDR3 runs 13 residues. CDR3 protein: CASSLWLPNEQFF. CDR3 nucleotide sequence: TGTGCCAGCAGTTTATGGCTTCCCAATGAGCAGTTCTTC.

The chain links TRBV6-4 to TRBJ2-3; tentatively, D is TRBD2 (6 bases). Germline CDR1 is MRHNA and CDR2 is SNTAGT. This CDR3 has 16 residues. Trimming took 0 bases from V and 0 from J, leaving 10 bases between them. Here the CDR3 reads CASSDSAGYSTDTQYF. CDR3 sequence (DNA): TGTGCCAGCAGTGACTCCGCGGGATATAGCACAGATACGCAGTATTTT.